One sample yielded the 10 T cell receptor beta chains listed below, sequenced in a study of T cells in Graves' hyperthyroidism and ophthalmopathy. Amplified regions were TCR beta CDR3 sequences from RNA transcripts. The TCR CDR3 first-round RT-PCR relied on the HTBI primer set. TCRdb reanalysed the multiplex PCR reads using MiXCR and keeps one entry per CDR3 protein. The data hold 600,000 to 650,000 distinct CDR3 sequences, with around 15% observed a single time. Input material: blood. These receptors were collected from a woman aged 25-40 years with Graves' hyperthyroidism.

CDR3 in DNA: TGTGCCAGCAGCACCCCAGCTATCCACGAGCAGTACTTC. Its protein is CASSTPAIHEQYF. V gene TRBV7-8 combines with J gene TRBJ2-7; D is ambiguous. V lost 5 bases to trimming and J lost 5 bases, with 13 bases between them. CDR1 SGHVS and CDR2 FQNEAQ come from the germline V gene. CDR3 length: 13 residues.

Regarding this clonotype: This may be a read error: a much more frequent sequence differs by one nucleotide. The gene calls are TRBV12-3 or TRBV12-4 and TRBJ2-1; 14 positions match TRBD2. V trimming: 3 bases; J trimming: 11 bases; junction bases outside the gene matches: 9. The CDR3 is made up of 16 amino acids. DNA for the CDR3: TGTGCCAGCAGTTTCCGACTAGCGGGAGGGTTGGATAAGCAGTTCTTC. It specifies CASSFRLAGGLDKQFF.

At least ten counts were recorded for this clonotype. The chain employs TRBV3-1 and TRBJ1-1; D is ambiguous. CDR3 length: 13 residues. V was pared by 3 bases and J by 1 base, with 6 bases between. Germline V gives CDR1 LGHDT, CDR2 YNNKEL (reference sequence). The CDR3 reads CASSQGSNTEAFF. CDR3 nucleotide sequence: TGTGCCAGCAGCCAGGGCTCGAACACTGAAGCTTTCTTT.

This clonotype was picked up many times. The gene calls are TRBV6-1 and TRBJ2-7; TRBD1 agrees at 9 bases. V lost 0 bases to trimming and J lost 2 bases; unmatched junction nucleotides: 2. In germline, CDR1 is MNHNS, CDR2 SASEGT. This CDR3 is 15 amino acids long. The CDR3 reads CASSEAGTGTYEQYF. For the CDR3, the DNA is TGTGCCAGCAGTGAAGCAGGGACAGGGACCTACGAGCAGTACTTC.

The sample holds a few counts of this clonotype. The V gene is TRBV6-5, the J gene TRBJ2-3, with 12 bases fitting TRBD2. The CDR3 sequence is 18 residues long. CDR1 and CDR2 from the germline V gene are MNHEY and SVGAGI. V shed 4 bases and J 2 bases; nucleotides not matched to a gene: 10. CDR3: CASSSSGLAGPHTDTQYF. DNA for the CDR3: TGTGCCAGCAGTTCCTCAGGACTAGCGGGACCTCACACAGATACGCAGTATTTT.

V and J are TRBV7-2 and TRBJ1-2; possible D gene TRBD1, 5 bases. The germline V and J ends were trimmed by 4 bases and 3 bases, with 15 bases remaining between them. The CDR3 is 15 residues long. Germline V lookup: CDR1 SGHTA, CDR2 FQGNSA. The CDR3 bases are TGTGCCAGCAGCTCTGCAGGGTTGGAGTACTATGGCTACACCTTC. Encoded protein: CASSSAGLEYYGYTF. Based on the CDR3 plus reference TRBV7-2 and TRBJ1-2, the full variable domain is GAGVSQSPSNKVTEKGKDVELRCDPISGHTALYWYRQSLGQGLEFLIYFQGNSAPDKSGLPSDRFSAERTGGSVSTLTIQRTQQEDSAVYLCASSSAGLEYYGYTFGSGTRLTVV.

This clonotype was seen more than once but under ten times. The chain couples TRBV4-3 to TRBJ2-3; TRBD2 matches at 13 bases. Germline CDR1 LGHNA, CDR2 YSLEER. The trim removed 1 base at V and 6 bases at J, leaving 1 base unmatched. The CDR3 contains 15 residues. For the CDR3, the DNA is TGCGCCAGCAGCCAAGGGACTAGCGGGGGTGATACGCAGTATTTT. It yields the protein CASSQGTSGGDTQYF.

The chain is built from TRBV20-1 and TRBJ1-5; D call uncertain. V gave up 4 bases and J gave up 6 bases, with 13 bases separating them. The CDR3 is made up of 13 amino acids. Germline V gene sequence: CDR1 DFQATT, CDR2 SNEGSKA (reference sequence). This chain's CDR3 is CSAIPTPSQPQHF. CDR3 nucleotides: TGCAGTGCTATCCCGACCCCTAGTCAGCCCCAGCATTTT.

This clonotype was recorded many times. The chain has TRBV27 and TRBJ2-7; 8 bases fit TRBD2. The V gene's germline CDR1 is MNHEY and CDR2 SMNVEV (reference sequence). V shed 6 bases and J 4 bases; nucleotides not matched to a gene: 5. There are 13 residues in the CDR3. CDR3 residues: CASSLSGGYEQYF. The DNA of the CDR3 is TGTGCCAGCAGCCTCTCGGGGGGGTACGAGCAGTACTTC.

This clonotype was detected ten times or more. The gene calls are TRBV27 and TRBJ2-7; a possible D gene is TRBD2 (6 bases). The CDR3 loop spans 16 amino acids. Trimming cost V 2 bases and J 0 bases, with 14 bases left between them. Germline V gene data show CDR1 as MNHEY and CDR2 as SMNVEV (reference sequence). CDR3 in DNA: TGTGCCAGCAGTTTAATAAGCGGGCCGAGCTCCTACGAGCAGTACTTC. As protein: CASSLISGPSSYEQYF.